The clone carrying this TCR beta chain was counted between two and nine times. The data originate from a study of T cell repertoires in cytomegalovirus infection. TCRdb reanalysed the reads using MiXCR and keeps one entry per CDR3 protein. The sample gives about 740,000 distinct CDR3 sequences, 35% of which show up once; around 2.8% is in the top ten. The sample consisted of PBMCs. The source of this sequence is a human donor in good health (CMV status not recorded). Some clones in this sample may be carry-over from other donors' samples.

The CDR3 DNA reads as TGTGCCAGCAGGGGACTAGCGAGTGAGCAGTTCTTC. Translating gives CASRGLASEQFF. The chain carries TRBV6-5 and TRBJ2-1; TRBD2 matches 10 bases. CDR1 and CDR2 from the germline V gene are MNHEY and SVGAGI. Germline trimming cut 6 bases from V and 9 bases from J; bases unmatched to any gene: 2. The CDR3 covers 12 residues.